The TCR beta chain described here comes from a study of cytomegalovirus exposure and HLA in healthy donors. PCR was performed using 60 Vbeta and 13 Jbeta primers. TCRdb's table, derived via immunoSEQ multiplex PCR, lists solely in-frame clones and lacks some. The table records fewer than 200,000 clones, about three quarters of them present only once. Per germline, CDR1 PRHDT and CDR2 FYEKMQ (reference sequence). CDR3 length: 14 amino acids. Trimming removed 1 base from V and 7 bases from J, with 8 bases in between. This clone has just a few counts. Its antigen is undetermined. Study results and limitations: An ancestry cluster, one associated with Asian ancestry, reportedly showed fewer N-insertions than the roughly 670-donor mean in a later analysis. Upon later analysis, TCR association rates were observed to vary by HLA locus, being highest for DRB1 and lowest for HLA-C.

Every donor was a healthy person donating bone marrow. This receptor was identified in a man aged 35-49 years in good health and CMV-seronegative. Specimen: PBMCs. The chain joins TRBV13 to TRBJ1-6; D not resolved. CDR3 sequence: CASSLDSRNSPLHF. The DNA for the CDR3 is TGTGCCAGCAGCTTAGACAGCAGGAATTCACCCCTCCACTTT.